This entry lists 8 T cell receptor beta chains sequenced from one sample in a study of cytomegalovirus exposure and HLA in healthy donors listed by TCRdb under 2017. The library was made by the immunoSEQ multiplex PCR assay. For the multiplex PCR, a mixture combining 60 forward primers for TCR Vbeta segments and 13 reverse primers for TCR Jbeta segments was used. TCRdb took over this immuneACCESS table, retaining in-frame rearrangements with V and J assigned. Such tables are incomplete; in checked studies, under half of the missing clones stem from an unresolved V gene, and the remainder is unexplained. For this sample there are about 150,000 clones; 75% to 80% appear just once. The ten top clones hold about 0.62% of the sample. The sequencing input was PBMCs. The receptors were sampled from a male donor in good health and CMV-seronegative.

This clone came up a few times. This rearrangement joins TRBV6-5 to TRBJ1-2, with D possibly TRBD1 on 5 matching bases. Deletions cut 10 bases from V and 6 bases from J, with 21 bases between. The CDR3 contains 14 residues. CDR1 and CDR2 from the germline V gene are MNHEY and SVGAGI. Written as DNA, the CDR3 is TGTGCCACCGCTACCCAGGGCCACCTGCATGGCTACACCTTC. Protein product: CATATQGHLHGYTF.

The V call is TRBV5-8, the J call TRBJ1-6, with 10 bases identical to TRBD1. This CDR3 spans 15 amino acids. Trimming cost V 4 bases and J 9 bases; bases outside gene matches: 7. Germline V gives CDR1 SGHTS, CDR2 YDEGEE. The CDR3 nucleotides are TGTGCCAGCAGCCCCACCGGGACAGGGGTTTCACCCCTCCACTTT. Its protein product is CASSPTGTGVSPLHF.

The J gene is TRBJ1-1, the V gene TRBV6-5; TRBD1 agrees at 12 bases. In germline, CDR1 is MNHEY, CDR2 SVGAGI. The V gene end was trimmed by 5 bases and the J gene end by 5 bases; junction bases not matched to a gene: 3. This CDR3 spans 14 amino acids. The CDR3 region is CASSRDRGRTEAFF. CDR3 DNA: TGTGCCAGCAGTCGGGACAGGGGGCGAACTGAAGCTTTCTTT.

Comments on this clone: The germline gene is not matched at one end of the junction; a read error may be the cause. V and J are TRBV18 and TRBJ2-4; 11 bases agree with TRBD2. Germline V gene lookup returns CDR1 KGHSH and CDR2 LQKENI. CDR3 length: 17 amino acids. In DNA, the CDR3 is TGTGCCAGCTCATCACCCGCTAGCGGGAGGTCGGCAAACATTCAGTACTTC. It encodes CASSSPASGRSANIQYF.

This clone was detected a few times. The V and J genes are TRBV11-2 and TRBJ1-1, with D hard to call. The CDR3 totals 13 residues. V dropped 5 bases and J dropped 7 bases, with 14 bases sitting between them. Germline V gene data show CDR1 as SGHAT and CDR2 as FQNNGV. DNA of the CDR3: TGTGCCAGCAGCCGCCCTGAGGTTTTTGAAGCTTTCTTT. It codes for CASSRPEVFEAFF.

The CDR3 region is CASSIVETGSRELFF. CDR3 coding DNA: TGTGCCAGTAGTATAGTTGAGACAGGGAGCCGGGAGCTGTTTTTT. The J gene is TRBJ2-2, the V gene TRBV19; TRBD1 matches at 7 bases. Germline V lookup: CDR1 LNHDA, CDR2 SQIVND (reference sequence). V was pared by 1 base and J by 9 bases, with 8 bases of the junction left unmatched. CDR3 length: 15 residues.

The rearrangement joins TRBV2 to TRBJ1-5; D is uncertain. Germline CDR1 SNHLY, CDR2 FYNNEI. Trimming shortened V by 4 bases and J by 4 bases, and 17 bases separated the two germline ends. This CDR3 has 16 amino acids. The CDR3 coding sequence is TGTGCCAGCAGTGCCCGACTCGAGGGTACAAATCAGCCCCAGCATTTT. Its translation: CASSARLEGTNQPQHF. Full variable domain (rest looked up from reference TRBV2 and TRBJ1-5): EPEVTQTPSHQVTQMGQEVILRCVPISNHLYFYWYRQILGQKVEFLVSFYNNEISEKSEIFDDQFSVERPDGSNFTLKIRSTKLEDSAMYFCASSARLEGTNQPQHFGDGTRLSIL.

CDR3 DNA sequence: TGTGCCAGCAGCCGCCGAGGTTTTACCCCTGAAGCTTTCTTT. It translates to CASSRRGFTPEAFF. The chain recombines TRBV6-5 with TRBJ1-1; D ambiguous. This CDR3 contains 14 residues. V was cut by 6 bases and J by 6 bases, with 17 bases left in between. Germline lookup yields CDR1 MNHEY and CDR2 SVGAGI.